Listed below are T cell receptor beta chains from one sample, sequenced in a study of blood T cells in healthy people across ages. TCRdb reanalysed the 5' RACE reads using MiXCR and keeps one entry per CDR3 protein. The table records some 850,000 distinct CDR3 sequences, around 25% of them present only once. These data also formed part of another study, on T cells of mothers and their children.

Specimen: blood. The receptors shown here come from a boy younger than 18 in good health. Both conserved end residues are part of each CDR3. A D gene is named only where the DNA matches it firmly. The size field is filled for only some rows; it gives once, few, many or a size class.

v_gene,d_gene,j_gene,abundance,len,CDR3nt,CDR3aa
TRBV4-2,.,TRBJ1-2,.,13,TGTGCCAGCAGCCAAGCGGGGGCACGAGGCCACACCTTC,CASSQAGARGHTF
TRBV30,.,TRBJ2-7,few,16,TGTGCCTGGAGTTCGGGGGGACAGGCCACCTCCTACGAGCAGTACTTC,CAWSSGGQATSYEQYF
TRBV10-3,.,TRBJ1-6,.,15,TGTGCCATCAGTGAGTCGACGGGGTATAATTCACCCCTCCACTTT,CAISESTGYNSPLHF
TRBV6-5,TRBD1,TRBJ2-7,.,13,TGTGCCAGCAGACGTTCAGGGGGTTACGAGCAGTACTTC,CASRRSGGYEQYF
TRBV12-3/TRBV12-4,.,TRBJ1-5,.,13,TGTGCCAGCTCCGTGGGGCTAGGGAAGCCCCAGCATTTT,CASSVGLGKPQHF
TRBV5-1,.,TRBJ2-7,few,14,TGCGCCAGCAGCTTCGGCACGACAGCTGACGAGCAGTACTTC,CASSFGTTADEQYF
TRBV6-6,.,TRBJ1-2,.,13,TGTGCCAGCACCTGGGGGGATGCGGGAGGCTACACCTTC,CASTWGDAGGYTF
TRBV29-1,.,TRBJ2-3,many,14,TGCAGCGTAAGCGCCGGGGAAGTGACAGATACGCAGTATTTT,CSVSAGEVTDTQYF
TRBV7-3,TRBD2,TRBJ2-1,.,16,TGTGCCAGCAGCTTATTTGCTAGCGGGGGGTACAATGAGCAGTTCTTC,CASSLFASGGYNEQFF
TRBV7-6,.,TRBJ2-7,.,15,TGTGCCAGCAGCTCCGGATGGCGGGGCGCCTACGAGCAGTACTTC,CASSSGWRGAYEQYF
TRBV11-2,TRBD1,TRBJ2-7,.,15,TGTGCCAGCAGCATACGGGACAGGAGCTCTCACGAGCAGTACTTC,CASSIRDRSSHEQYF
TRBV12-3/TRBV12-4,TRBD1,TRBJ2-3,.,15,TGTGCCAGCAGTTTAGTGACAGGGGGCGCAGATACGCAGTATTTT,CASSLVTGGADTQYF
TRBV12-3/TRBV12-4,.,TRBJ2-5,few,15,TGTGCCAGCAGTTTACTTTTTCGGCCGCAAGAGACCCAGTACTTC,CASSLLFRPQETQYF
TRBV12-3/TRBV12-4,.,TRBJ2-5,.,13,TGTGCCAGCTCCCCGGGGCCCCCAGGAGAGCAGTACTTC,CASSPGPPGEQYF
TRBV4-3,.,TRBJ1-1,.,18,TGCGCCAGCAGCCAAGCCCCGGGCGGGGTGGGTATCGGCACTGAAGCTTTCTTT,CASSQAPGGVGIGTEAFF
TRBV12-3/TRBV12-4,.,TRBJ2-7,few,14,TGTGCCAGCTTGGTACTCAGGGACTCCTACGAGCAGTACTTC,CASLVLRDSYEQYF
TRBV7-2,TRBD1,TRBJ1-2,.,14,TGTGCCAGCAGCGGGCAGACAGGGCCCTATGGCTACACCTTC,CASSGQTGPYGYTF
TRBV4-1,TRBD2,TRBJ2-1,.,16,TGCGCCAGCAGCCGACTGGAGCGGGGGGGTTGGGATGAGCAGTTCTTC,CASSRLERGGWDEQFF
TRBV5-1,.,TRBJ1-4,.,16,TGCGCCAGCAGCTTGCGAGGGGACGGGACTAATGAAAAACTGTTTTTT,CASSLRGDGTNEKLFF
TRBV4-2,.,TRBJ2-5,.,14,TGTGGCAGCAGCCAAGAAGGCCTTCAAGAGACCCAGTACTTC,CGSSQEGLQETQYF
TRBV6-2/TRBV6-3,.,TRBJ2-5,few,15,TGTGCCAGCAGTCCCACAGGGTCCCGCCGGGAGACCCAGTACTTC,CASSPTGSRRETQYF
TRBV20-1,TRBD2,TRBJ2-5,few,17,TGCAGTGCTTTTCCGTCTTCACTAGCGGGGGGGTCGGAGACCCAGTACTTC,CSAFPSSLAGGSETQYF
TRBV6-6,TRBD2,TRBJ2-7,.,13,TGTGCCAGCGGACTAGCGGAGCACTACGAGCAGTACTTC,CASGLAEHYEQYF
TRBV4-1,.,TRBJ2-7,few,14,TGCGCCAGCAGCCACCCCGGACTCAGGCCCGAGCAGTACTTC,CASSHPGLRPEQYF
TRBV20-1,TRBD1,TRBJ2-1,once,15,TGCAGTGCGAGCCTCAGGGGGCCATCCTACAATGAGCAGTTCTTC,CSASLRGPSYNEQFF
TRBV7-3,.,TRBJ2-1,.,15,TGTGCCAGCAGCTTAATGCGGGGGCCGGACAATGAGCAGTTCTTC,CASSLMRGPDNEQFF
TRBV18,TRBD1,TRBJ1-1,.,17,TGTGCCAGCTCCCCAAGACAGGGGGGGCCGTGGAACACTGAAGCTTTCTTT,CASSPRQGGPWNTEAFF
TRBV7-9,.,TRBJ2-5,few,15,TGTGCCAGCAGCCCGCTCCGGCAGCCCGAAGAGACCCAGTACTTC,CASSPLRQPEETQYF
TRBV5-5,.,TRBJ2-3,.,11,TGTGCCAGCAGCTCGGGAGCTACGCAGTATTTT,CASSSGATQYF
TRBV29-1,.,TRBJ2-7,.,11,TGCAGCGTTGATCTAAGCTACGAGCAGTACTTC,CSVDLSYEQYF
TRBV20-1,.,TRBJ2-1,.,15,TGCAGTGCTAGAGCCCTTAATGCGGACTACAATGAGCAGTTCTTC,CSARALNADYNEQFF